The 20 T cell receptor beta chains reported below all come from one sample, sequenced in a study of OX40 agonist ivuxolimab in advanced cancers. TCRdb keeps only in-frame clones here, not all; method: immunoSEQ multiplex PCR. The profile shows roughly 35,000 clones, about 87% of them singletons. Sequencing was performed on CD4+ or CD8+ T cells sorted from blood, taken in a trial of the OX40 agonist ivuxolimab. Every receptor here comes from an adult with an advanced solid tumor such as melanoma, head and neck, liver or kidney cancer.

The J gene is TRBJ2-5, the V gene TRBV5-4; 10 bases line up with TRBD1. Per the germline V gene, CDR1 is SGHNT and CDR2 is YYREEE (reference sequence). The trim removed 4 bases at V and 4 bases at J, leaving 1 base unmatched. The CDR3 has 13 residues. This CDR3 is CASSRDRGETQYF. In DNA, the CDR3 is TGTGCCAGCAGCCGGGACAGGGGAGAGACCCAGTACTTC.

This clone has just a few counts. This sequence joins TRBV29-1 and TRBJ2-7, with D unresolved. Germline CDR1 is SQVTM and CDR2 is ANQGSEA. Trimming removed 5 bases at V and 4 bases at J, with 9 bases between. CDR3 size: 11 residues. CDR3 sequence (DNA): TGCAGCGTTCCAGGCAGGTACGAGCAGTACTTC. It codes for CSVPGRYEQYF.

The chain combines TRBV19 with TRBJ2-3, with 9 bases that match TRBD1. In germline, CDR1 is LNHDA, CDR2 SQIVND (reference sequence). The CDR3 has 16 amino acids. J gave up 1 base and V 4 bases, and 6 bases lay outside the gene matches. CDR3 in DNA: TGTGCCAGTAGTAAAAGGACAGGGGTGGGCACAGATACGCAGTATTTT. Translation: CASSKRTGVGTDTQYF.

This CDR3 is CASSERGVTYEQYF. In nucleotides, the CDR3 is TGTGCCAGCAGTGAAAGAGGGGTAACTTACGAGCAGTACTTC. This sequence joins TRBV6-1 and TRBJ2-7, with D perhaps assigned TRBD1 or TRBD2 (5 bases each). Germline V gene lookup returns CDR1 MNHNS and CDR2 SASEGT. The CDR3 has 14 amino acids. The V gene lost 2 bases and the J gene lost 4 bases, with 12 bases spanning the gap.

A few counts support this clone. The chain has TRBV29-1 and TRBJ1-1; a weak D match, TRBD1 (5 bases). V lost 7 bases, J lost 6 bases, and 12 bases lay in between. This CDR3 spans 11 amino acids. Germline CDR1 and CDR2: SQVTM and ANQGSEA. The CDR3 DNA is TGCAGCGGAGGGGATCGGGCTGAAGCTTTCTTT. It is translated as CSGGDRAEAFF.

In this sample, this clone turned up once. The V call is TRBV7-2, the J call TRBJ2-7; D not resolved. The germline CDR1 and CDR2 sequences are SGHTA and FQGNSA. CDR3 length: 16 residues. V was trimmed by 3 bases and J by 0 bases, leaving 15 bases between them. CDR3 nucleotides: TGTGCCAGCAGCTTCATCTATTCTCTCACCTCCTACGAGCAGTACTTC. The encoded protein is CASSFIYSLTSYEQYF.

The J gene is TRBJ2-2, the V gene TRBV4-2; 9 bases align to TRBD2. J lost 7 bases, V lost 8 bases, and 11 bases had no gene match. Germline V gives CDR1 LGHNA, CDR2 YNFKEQ. The CDR3 consists of 15 residues. The CDR3 protein is CASSSPAGGYGELFF. The CDR3 DNA reads TGTGCCAGCTCCTCTCCAGCGGGGGGATACGGGGAGCTGTTTTTT.

This chain joins TRBV11-3 and TRBJ2-7; a weak D match, TRBD2 (5 bases). Germline lookup yields CDR1 SGHNT and CDR2 YENEEA. The V and J ends lost 8 bases and 3 bases respectively, with 17 bases between them. This CDR3 is 14 amino acids long. Here the CDR3 reads CASGSREFGYEQYF. CDR3 nucleotides: TGTGCCAGCGGGTCGAGGGAATTCGGCTACGAGCAGTACTTC.

V usage is TRBV7-2 and J usage is TRBJ2-5; D gene ambiguous. Germline V gives CDR1 SGHTA, CDR2 FQGNSA. Trimming pared 5 bases from V and 4 bases from J, leaving 5 bases between. The CDR3 consists of 11 residues. CDR3 region: CASSLIETQYF. DNA for the CDR3: TGTGCCAGCAGCCTAATAGAGACCCAGTACTTC. Filled out from reference TRBV7-2 and TRBJ2-5, the complete variable domain reads GAGVSQSPSNKVTEKGKDVELRCDPISGHTALYWYRQSLGQGLEFLIYFQGNSAPDKSGLPSDRFSAERTGGSVSTLTIQRTQQEDSAVYLCASSLIETQYFGPGTRLLVL.

The chain links TRBV19 to TRBJ1-6; no firm D call. Trimming took off 6 bases at V and 2 bases at J, with 5 bases between the two ends. This CDR3 comprises 13 residues. CDR1 and CDR2 (germline): LNHDA, SQIVND (reference sequence). This CDR3 is CASRAPYNSPLHF. Written as DNA, the CDR3 is TGTGCCAGTAGGGCACCCTATAATTCACCCCTCCACTTT.

This clone came up a few times. This chain connects TRBV5-4 to TRBJ1-6; D is possibly TRBD1 (6 bases). V lost 1 base, J lost 9 bases, and 14 bases lay in between. The CDR3 runs 15 residues. The germline V gene encodes CDR1 SGHNT and CDR2 YYREEE (reference sequence). CDR3 bases: TGTGCCAGCAGCTTGCCGGCAGGGGAGGCTTCACCCCTCCACTTT. It translates to CASSLPAGEASPLHF.

This clone came up a few times. The chain joins TRBV6-1 to TRBJ1-2; perhaps TRBD1 as D (6 bases). The V end lost 8 bases, the J end lost 7 bases, and 20 bases lay between the germline ends. The CDR3 length is 14 residues. Germline V lookup: CDR1 MNHNS, CDR2 SASEGT. DNA for the CDR3: TGTGCCAGCGGACAGAATCGGGGGGCGGGTGGCTACACCTTC. It specifies CASGQNRGAGGYTF.

This sequence joins TRBV11-3 and TRBJ2-7; D unresolved. Trimming pared 1 base from V and 2 bases from J, leaving 6 bases between. The germline CDR1 and CDR2 sequences are SGHNT and YENEEA. This CDR3 has 13 amino acids. This CDR3 is CASSLAETYEQYF. The CDR3 DNA reads TGTGCCAGCAGCTTAGCTGAGACCTACGAGCAGTACTTC.

The gene calls are TRBV5-1 and TRBJ2-3, with 9 bases aligning to TRBD1. The germline CDR1 and CDR2 sequences are SGHRS and YFSETQ. V gave up 5 bases and J gave up 3 bases; unmatched junction bases: 4. The CDR3 has 14 residues. The CDR3 DNA is TGCGCCAGCAGTAGGGGACAGGGAACAGATACGCAGTATTTT. Protein sequence: CASSRGQGTDTQYF.

V usage is TRBV2 and J usage is TRBJ2-7, with D possibly TRBD2 on 5 matching bases. The V gene lost 8 bases and the J gene lost 0 bases, with 14 bases spanning the gap. From germline, CDR1 is SNHLY and CDR2 FYNNEI. This CDR3 is 14 amino acids long. In nucleotides, the CDR3 is TGTGCCAGCTCTGGGCGAACTAGCTCCTACGAGCAGTACTTC. Residues: CASSGRTSSYEQYF. Full variable domain (outside the CDR3, taken from reference TRBV2 and TRBJ2-7): EPEVTQTPSHQVTQMGQEVILRCVPISNHLYFYWYRQILGQKVEFLVSFYNNEISEKSEIFDDQFSVERPDGSNFTLKIRSTKLEDSAMYFCASSGRTSSYEQYFGPGTRLTVT.

This chain connects TRBV6-6 to TRBJ1-2; D ambiguous. From germline, CDR1 is MNHNY and CDR2 SVGAGI (reference sequence). Trimming pared 7 bases from V and 10 bases from J, leaving 4 bases between. The CDR3 runs 8 residues. DNA of the CDR3: TGTGCCAGCACTTTCTACACCTTC. Protein product: CASTFYTF.

V usage is TRBV7-6 and J usage is TRBJ2-3, with no clear D. This CDR3 contains 12 residues. V was cut by 4 bases and J by 0 bases, with 2 bases left in between. CDR1 is SGHVS and CDR2 is FNYEAQ in the germline V gene. The CDR3 DNA reads TGTGCCAGCAGCTATAGCACAGATACGCAGTATTTT. This sequence encodes CASSYSTDTQYF. Full variable domain (rest looked up from reference TRBV7-6 and TRBJ2-3): GAGVSQSPRYKVTKRGQDVALRCDPISGHVSLYWYRQALGQGPEFLTYFNYEAQQDKSGLPNDRFSAERPEGSISTLTIQRTEQRDSAMYRCASSYSTDTQYFGPGTRLTVL.

The chain links TRBV18 to TRBJ2-1; no reliable D call. The CDR3 runs to 12 residues. Germline-derived CDR1 and CDR2 are KGHSH and LQKENI. Trimming pared 5 bases from V and 9 bases from J, leaving 11 bases between. The chain's CDR3 is CASSILRGEQFF. The CDR3 bases are TGTGCCAGCTCAATACTGAGAGGTGAGCAGTTCTTC.

The CDR3 DNA is TGTGCCAGCAGTTCGATAGCGGGCATTTCCTACGAGCAGTACTTC. Encoded protein: CASSSIAGISYEQYF. The gene calls are TRBV28 and TRBJ2-7, with TRBD2 matching 7 bases. Trimming took 4 bases from V and 1 from J; bases not matched to a gene: 7. This CDR3 is 15 amino acids long. CDR1 MDHEN and CDR2 SYDVKM come from the germline V gene.

This clone was seen only once. This chain connects TRBV5-1 to TRBJ2-4, with 7 bases aligning to TRBD1. The CDR3 is 14 amino acids. The trim removed 0 bases at V and 6 bases at J, leaving 3 bases unmatched. CDR1 and CDR2 (germline): SGHRS, YFSETQ. DNA for the CDR3: TGCGCCAGCAGCTTGGGACAGGGAGTAAACATTCAGTACTTC. Protein product: CASSLGQGVNIQYF. The whole variable domain, remainder taken from reference TRBV5-1 and TRBJ2-4, is KAGVTQTPRYLIKTRGQQVTLSCSPISGHRSVSWYQQTPGQGLQFLFEYFSETQRNKGNFPGRFSGRQFSNSRSEMNVSTLELGDSALYLCASSLGQGVNIQYFGAGTRLSVL.